The 13 T cell receptor beta chains below were found in one sample sequenced in a study of circulating tumor DNA in untreated peripheral T-cell lymphoma. The table came from immunoSEQ multiplex PCR; TCRdb's copy has only in-frame clones and leaves some out. The sample lists some 7,000 clones; about three quarters were seen once. The specimen was tumor tissue. These receptors all come from a human donor with peripheral T-cell lymphoma.

This chain joins TRBV28 and TRBJ2-5; TRBD2 matches at 7 bases. V lost 6 bases, J lost 4 bases, and 17 bases stayed unmatched. Germline V CDR1 and CDR2: MDHEN, SYDVKM. The CDR3 length is 17 residues. The CDR3 nucleotides read TGTGCCAGCAGCGACATGGGCCAGCGGGACCTCCGAGAGACCCAGTACTTC. Amino acids: CASSDMGQRDLRETQYF.

The V call is TRBV18, the J call TRBJ1-2; 10 bases are a match to TRBD1. This CDR3 has 14 residues. Germline V gene sequence: CDR1 KGHSH, CDR2 LQKENI. The V gene end was trimmed by 5 bases and the J gene end by 6 bases; junction bases not matched to a gene: 6. The CDR3 DNA is TGTGCCAGCTCAGAGAGACAGGGGGCGGATGGCTACACCTTC. Protein: CASSERQGADGYTF.

The chain couples TRBV2 to TRBJ2-5; either TRBD1 or TRBD2 may fit D (5 bases each). This CDR3 is 12 amino acids long. The germline V and J ends were trimmed by 11 bases and 5 bases, with 15 bases remaining between them. From germline, CDR1 is SNHLY and CDR2 FYNNEI. The CDR3 region has the DNA TGTGCCTCGCCGGGGCTCTCGGAGACCCAGTACTTC. Amino acid sequence: CASPGLSETQYF.

The V and J genes are TRBV6-8 and TRBJ1-3; a possible D gene is TRBD1 (5 bases). V lost 6 bases and J 0 bases, leaving 9 bases between the germline ends. Germline CDR1 is MNHGY and CDR2 is SAAAGT. The CDR3 runs to 14 residues. CDR3 DNA: TGTGCCAGCAGAACTCAGGGCTCTGGAAACACCATATATTTT. It yields the protein CASRTQGSGNTIYF.

This chain connects TRBV29-1 to TRBJ2-3, with 7 bases aligning to TRBD1. After removal of 7 bases from V and 4 bases from J, the junction contained 11 bases not matched to a gene. The CDR3 consists of 14 residues. The germline V gene encodes CDR1 SQVTM and CDR2 ANQGSEA. Here the CDR3 reads CSAVKTGSADTQYF. CDR3 nucleotides: TGCAGCGCCGTAAAGACAGGGAGCGCAGATACGCAGTATTTT.

The rearrangement links TRBV5-8 to TRBJ1-5; D is unclear. CDR3 length: 13 residues. CDR1 and CDR2 from the germline V gene are SGHTS and YDEGEE. Trimming took 7 bases from V and 4 from J, leaving 12 bases between them. The CDR3 is CASWRTANQPQHF. CDR3 coding DNA: TGTGCCAGCTGGCGGACGGCTAATCAGCCCCAGCATTTT. Full variable domain (missing parts from reference TRBV5-8 and TRBJ1-5): EAGVTQSPTHLIKTRGQQATLRCSPISGHTSVYWYQQALGLGLQFLLWYDEGEERNRGNFPPRFSGRQFPNYSSELNVNALELEDSALYLCASWRTANQPQHFGDGTRLSIL.

The rearrangement uses TRBV7-5 and TRBJ2-1; the table calls TRBD2, which could not be checked here. TRBV7-5 is an annotated pseudogene. The CDR3 spans 17 residues. CDR3 DNA: TGTGCCAGCAGCTCCTTAGCGGGTCCCCTATCCTACAATGAGCAGTTCTTC. Residues: CASSSLAGPLSYNEQFF.

The chain carries TRBV6-8 and TRBJ1-2; the match to TRBD1 covers 8 bases. This CDR3 has 13 residues. V lost 6 bases to trimming and J lost 7 bases; unmatched junction nucleotides: 7. Germline V gives CDR1 MNHGY, CDR2 SAAAGT. CDR3 in amino acids: CASRAGGTSGYTF. The DNA for the CDR3 is TGTGCCAGCAGGGCAGGGGGCACGAGTGGCTACACCTTC.

The V and J genes are TRBV19 and TRBJ1-2; D might be TRBD1 (5 bases). Trimming removed 7 bases from V and 4 bases from J, with 13 bases in between. CDR1 is LNHDA and CDR2 is SQIVND in the germline V gene (reference sequence). CDR3 size: 13 residues. The CDR3 region has the DNA TGTGCCAGTATGCCGGGGGGTGCCTATGGCTACACCTTC. It codes for CASMPGGAYGYTF.

This clone has only a few counts. The rearrangement links TRBV18 to TRBJ1-4, with D maybe TRBD1 (6 bases). CDR1 KGHSH and CDR2 LQKENI come from the germline V gene. V was pared by 6 bases and J by 8 bases, with 16 bases between. This CDR3 region has 14 residues. This CDR3 is CASSPQGLAEKLFF. The CDR3 DNA sequence: TGTGCCAGCTCTCCTCAGGGGCTCGCGGAAAAACTGTTTTTT.

The chain has TRBV9 and TRBJ2-1; TRBD2 might be the D (5 bases). Per the germline V gene, CDR1 is SGDLS and CDR2 is YYNGEE. The CDR3 spans 12 residues. V lost 3 bases to trimming and J lost 7 bases, with 8 bases between them. This CDR3 reads CASSASGNEQFF. The CDR3 bases are TGTGCCAGCAGCGCGTCGGGAAATGAGCAGTTCTTC.

V gene TRBV5-1 combines with J gene TRBJ1-1, with D hard to call. CDR1 is SGHRS and CDR2 is YFSETQ in the germline V gene. The CDR3 is 14 amino acids. V was trimmed by 4 bases and J by 6 bases, leaving 16 bases between them. CDR3: CASSQVRGRAEAFF. The CDR3 DNA reads TGCGCCAGCAGCCAAGTAAGAGGGAGGGCTGAAGCTTTCTTT. The variable domain in full, with the rest retrieved from reference TRBV5-1 and TRBJ1-1, is KAGVTQTPRYLIKTRGQQVTLSCSPISGHRSVSWYQQTPGQGLQFLFEYFSETQRNKGNFPGRFSGRQFSNSRSEMNVSTLELGDSALYLCASSQVRGRAEAFFGQGTRLTVV.

V is TRBV11-3 and J is TRBJ1-1; tentatively, D is TRBD1 (6 bases). Germline CDR1 is SGHNT and CDR2 is YENEEA. V lost 3 bases and J 3 bases, leaving 14 bases between the germline ends. The CDR3 is 15 amino acids. In nucleotides, the CDR3 is TGTGCCAGCAGCTTGGGATCACAGGGCTACACTGAAGCTTTCTTT. Translated, it gives CASSLGSQGYTEAFF. Variable domain in full (rest from reference TRBV11-3 and TRBJ1-1): EAGVVQSPRYKIIEKKQPVAFWCNPISGHNTLYWYLQNLGQGPELLIRYENEEAVDDSQLPKDRFSAERLKGVDSTLKIQPAELGDSAVYLCASSLGSQGYTEAFFGQGTRLTVV.